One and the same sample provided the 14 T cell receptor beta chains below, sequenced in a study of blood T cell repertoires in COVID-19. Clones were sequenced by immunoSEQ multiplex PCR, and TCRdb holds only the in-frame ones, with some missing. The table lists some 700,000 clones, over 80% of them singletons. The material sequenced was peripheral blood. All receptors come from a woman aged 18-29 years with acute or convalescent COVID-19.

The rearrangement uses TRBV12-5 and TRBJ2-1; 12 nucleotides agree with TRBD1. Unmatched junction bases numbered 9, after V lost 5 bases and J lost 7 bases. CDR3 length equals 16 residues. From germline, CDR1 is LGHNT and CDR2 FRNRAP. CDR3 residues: CASGLGQGASGNEQFF. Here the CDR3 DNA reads TGTGCTAGTGGTCTGGGACAGGGGGCGTCTGGGAATGAGCAGTTCTTC.

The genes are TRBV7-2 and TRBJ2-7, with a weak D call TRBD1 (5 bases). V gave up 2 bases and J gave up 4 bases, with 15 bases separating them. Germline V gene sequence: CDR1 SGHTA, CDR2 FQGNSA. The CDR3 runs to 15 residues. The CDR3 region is CASSLSLTDIYEQYF. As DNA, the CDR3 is TGTGCCAGCAGCTTAAGTCTGACAGATATTTACGAGCAGTACTTC.

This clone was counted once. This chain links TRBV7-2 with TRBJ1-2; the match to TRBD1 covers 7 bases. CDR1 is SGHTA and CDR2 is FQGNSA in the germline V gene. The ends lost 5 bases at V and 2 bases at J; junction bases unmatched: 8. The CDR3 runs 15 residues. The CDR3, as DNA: TGTGCCAGCAGCCCAGCCGGGACAGAAAACTATGGCTACACCTTC. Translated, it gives CASSPAGTENYGYTF.

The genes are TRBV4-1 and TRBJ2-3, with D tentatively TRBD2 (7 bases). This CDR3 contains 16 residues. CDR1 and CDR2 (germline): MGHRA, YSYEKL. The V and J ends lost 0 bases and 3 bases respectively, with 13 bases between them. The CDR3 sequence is CASSQERGGPTDTQYF. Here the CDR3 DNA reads TGCGCCAGCAGCCAAGAGAGGGGGGGGCCTACAGATACGCAGTATTTT.

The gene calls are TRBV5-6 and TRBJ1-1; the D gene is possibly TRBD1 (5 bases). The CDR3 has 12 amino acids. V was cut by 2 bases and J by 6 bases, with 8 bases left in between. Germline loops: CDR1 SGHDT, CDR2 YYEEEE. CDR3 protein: CASSFAGSEAFF. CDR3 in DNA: TGTGCCAGCAGCTTTGCAGGGTCTGAAGCTTTCTTT.

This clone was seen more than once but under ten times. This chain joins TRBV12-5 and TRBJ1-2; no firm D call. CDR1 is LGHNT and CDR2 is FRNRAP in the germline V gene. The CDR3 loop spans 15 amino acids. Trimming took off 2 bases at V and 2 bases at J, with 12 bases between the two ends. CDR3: CASGLFRLLNYGYTF. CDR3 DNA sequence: TGTGCTAGTGGTTTGTTCCGACTCCTCAACTATGGCTACACCTTC.

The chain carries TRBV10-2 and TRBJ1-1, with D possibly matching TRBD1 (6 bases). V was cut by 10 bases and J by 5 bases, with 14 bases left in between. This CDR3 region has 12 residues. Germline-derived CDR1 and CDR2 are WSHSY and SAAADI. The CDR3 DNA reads TGCGCCACCTCCCGAGGGGGTACTGAAGCTTTCTTT. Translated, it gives CATSRGGTEAFF.

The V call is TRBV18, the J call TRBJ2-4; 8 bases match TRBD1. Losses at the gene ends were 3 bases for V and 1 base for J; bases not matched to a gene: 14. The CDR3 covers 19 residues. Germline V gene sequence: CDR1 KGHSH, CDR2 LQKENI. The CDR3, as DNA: TGTGCCAGCTCACCCCGAGGACAGGGAATTCTTTGGGCCAAAAACATTCAGTACTTC. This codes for CASSPRGQGILWAKNIQYF.

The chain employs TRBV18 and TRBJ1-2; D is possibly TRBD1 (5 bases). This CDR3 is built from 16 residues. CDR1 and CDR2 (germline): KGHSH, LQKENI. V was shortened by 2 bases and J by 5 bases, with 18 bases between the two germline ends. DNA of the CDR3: TGTGCCAGCTCACCAACCCCTGCAGGGCAAACTTATGGCTACACCTTC. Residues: CASSPTPAGQTYGYTF.

The DNA for the CDR3 is TGTGCCAGCAGTTACTTTGGGCAGGGGGTTCAGCCCCAGCATTTT. It yields the protein CASSYFGQGVQPQHF. The chain recombines TRBV6-2 or TRBV6-3 with TRBJ1-5, with TRBD1 matching over 7 bases. Germline V CDR1 and CDR2: MNHEY, SVGEGT. Trimming removed 1 base from V and 6 bases from J; junction bases left unmatched: 6. CDR3 length equals 15 residues.

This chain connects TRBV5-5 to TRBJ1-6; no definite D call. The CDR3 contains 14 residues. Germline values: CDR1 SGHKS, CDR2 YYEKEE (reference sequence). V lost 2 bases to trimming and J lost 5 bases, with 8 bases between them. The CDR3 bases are TGTGCCAGCAGCTTACAGAGAAATAATTCACCCCTCCACTTT. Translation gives CASSLQRNNSPLHF.

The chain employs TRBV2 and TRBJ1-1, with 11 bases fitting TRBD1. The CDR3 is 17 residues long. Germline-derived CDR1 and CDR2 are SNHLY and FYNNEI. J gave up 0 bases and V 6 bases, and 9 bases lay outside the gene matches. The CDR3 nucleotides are TGTGCCAGCAGCGGACAGGGGGCTGTAAACATGAACACTGAAGCTTTCTTT. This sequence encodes CASSGQGAVNMNTEAFF.

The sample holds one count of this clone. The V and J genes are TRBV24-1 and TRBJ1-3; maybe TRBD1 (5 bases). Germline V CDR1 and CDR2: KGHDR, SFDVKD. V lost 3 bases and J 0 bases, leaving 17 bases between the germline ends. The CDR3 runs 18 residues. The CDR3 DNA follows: TGTGCCACCAGTGATCCCCCTGCGGACACCTCCTCTGGAAACACCATATATTTT. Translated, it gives CATSDPPADTSSGNTIYF.

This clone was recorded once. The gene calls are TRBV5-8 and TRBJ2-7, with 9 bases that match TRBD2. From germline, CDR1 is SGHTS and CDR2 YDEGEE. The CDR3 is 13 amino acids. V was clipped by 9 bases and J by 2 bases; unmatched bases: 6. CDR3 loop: CATRLAVTYEQYF. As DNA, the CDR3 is TGTGCCACCCGACTAGCGGTTACCTACGAGCAGTACTTC.